Below, 18 T cell receptor beta chains from the same sample are listed, as sequenced in a study of T-cell memory formation after mild COVID-19. TCRdb recomputed calls from the 5' RACE reads with MiXCR, one row per CDR3 protein. The data hold some 160,000 distinct CDR3 sequences, with 13% observed a single time. Material for sequencing was PBMCs or a T cell subset sorted from them (not recorded which). The origin of the receptors is a man aged 18 to 29 who had mild COVID-19 (a few samples of this study predate the infection). Cell type and time point are not known.

The chain is built from TRBV5-1 and TRBJ2-6, with D perhaps TRBD1 (6 bases). Trimming pared 6 bases from V and 2 bases from J, leaving 12 bases between. There are 15 residues in the CDR3. Looked up from germline, CDR1 is SGHRS and CDR2 is YFSETQ. The CDR3 DNA reads as TGCGCCAGCACGGGGACATCGGCTGGGGCCAACGTCCTGACTTTC. Residues: CASTGTSAGANVLTF.

This chain connects TRBV7-2 to TRBJ2-3; 7 bases align to TRBD2. The ends lost 7 bases at V and 2 bases at J; junction bases unmatched: 6. The CDR3 sequence is 14 residues long. Germline loops: CDR1 SGHTA, CDR2 FQGNSA. This chain's CDR3 is CASKLGGTTDTQYF. CDR3 nucleotides: TGTGCCAGCAAACTCGGGGGGACCACAGATACGCAGTATTTT.

V gene TRBV9 combines with J gene TRBJ2-3; 14 positions agree with TRBD2. The germline V gene encodes CDR1 SGDLS and CDR2 YYNGEE. V shed 3 bases, J shed 0 bases, and the junction held 12 bases outside the gene matches. The CDR3 spans 20 residues. DNA of the CDR3: TGTGCCAGCAGCGGCGAGAAGACTAGCGGGGGGGCCGGAAGCACAGATACGCAGTATTTT. This encodes CASSGEKTSGGAGSTDTQYF.

The rearrangement joins TRBV5-1 to TRBJ1-1; 7 bases fit TRBD1. The CDR3 has 14 amino acids. Germline trimming cut 0 bases from V and 5 bases from J; bases unmatched to any gene: 4. Germline V lookup: CDR1 SGHRS, CDR2 YFSETQ. CDR3 in DNA: TGCGCCAGCAGCTTGGAGGGGGCAGATACTGAAGCTTTCTTT. It translates to CASSLEGADTEAFF. Together with reference TRBV5-1 and TRBJ1-1, the CDR3 gives the full variable domain: KAGVTQTPRYLIKTRGQQVTLSCSPISGHRSVSWYQQTPGQGLQFLFEYFSETQRNKGNFPGRFSGRQFSNSRSEMNVSTLELGDSALYLCASSLEGADTEAFFGQGTRLTVV.

The chain recombines TRBV20-1 with TRBJ1-1; TRBD1 aligns across 7 bases. The CDR3 totals 15 residues. Germline CDR1 reads DFQATT; CDR2 reads SNEGSKA (reference sequence). Losses at the gene ends were 3 bases for V and 5 bases for J; bases not matched to a gene: 12. The CDR3 DNA reads as TGCAGTGCTAGGAGAGGCCAGGGGGTTGGTACTGAAGCTTTCTTT. Translation gives CSARRGQGVGTEAFF.

J is TRBJ1-6 and V is TRBV7-2, with D unclear. V was pared by 3 bases and J by 9 bases, with 12 bases between. Germline V gene data show CDR1 as SGHTA and CDR2 as FQGNSA. There are 14 residues in the CDR3. CDR3: CASSFLRLASPLHF. In nucleotides, the CDR3 is TGTGCCAGCAGCTTTTTGCGTCTGGCTTCACCCCTCCACTTT.

This clonotype appeared many times. The gene calls are TRBV7-3 and TRBJ2-3; D remains unclear. Trimming left V 5 bases short and J 6 bases short, with 12 bases between. CDR1 and CDR2 (germline): SGHTA, FQGTGA. The length of the CDR3 is 13 residues. The DNA for the CDR3 is TGTGCCAGCAGCCCCCCTGGCTCCGATACGCAGTATTTT. Translating gives CASSPPGSDTQYF.

The table lists this clonotype with a few counts. The chain recombines TRBV10-3 with TRBJ2-3; D unresolved. CDR3 length: 11 residues. V shed 11 bases and J shed 3 bases, with 9 bases lying between them. Germline V gene data show CDR1 as ENHRY and CDR2 as SYGVKD. This CDR3 reads CAVAVTDTQYF. CDR3 bases: TGTGCCGTCGCAGTAACAGATACGCAGTATTTT.

This clonotype was found a few times. The gene calls are TRBV6-4 and TRBJ1-2; 9 bases map to TRBD1. CDR3 size: 18 residues. From germline, CDR1 is MRHNA and CDR2 SNTAGT. The J segment lost 4 bases and the V segment lost 0 bases, leaving 12 bases of the junction unmatched. CDR3: CASSDSGTGSSRGYGYTF. The DNA of the CDR3 is TGTGCCAGCAGTGACTCGGGGACAGGGTCTTCTAGAGGCTATGGCTACACCTTC.

This clonotype was seen a few times. The chain uses TRBV9 and TRBJ2-1; weak D call: TRBD2 (6 bases). The CDR3 spans 15 residues. Trimming pared 3 bases from V and 7 bases from J, leaving 17 bases between. CDR1 SGDLS and CDR2 YYNGEE come from the germline V gene. CDR3 loop: CASSDGTLYGNEQFF. The CDR3 DNA is TGTGCCAGCAGCGACGGGACTTTATATGGTAATGAGCAGTTCTTC.

The V call is TRBV12-3 or TRBV12-4, the J call TRBJ2-1; possibly TRBD1 or TRBD2 for D (5 bases each). Trimming cost V 6 bases and J 4 bases, with 22 bases left between them. This CDR3 has 17 amino acids. CDR3 DNA: TGTGCCAGCAGAGGGGCGGCACGAGGGGTTTCGTACAATGAGCAGTTCTTC. It yields the protein CASRGAARGVSYNEQFF.

V and J are TRBV28 and TRBJ1-5, with D unclear. With 4 bases removed from V and 11 bases from J, the gap between germline ends came to 15 bases. The CDR3 is 13 amino acids. Looked up from germline, CDR1 is MDHEN and CDR2 is SYDVKM. The CDR3 sequence: CASSSREGLAQHF. The CDR3 DNA reads as TGTGCCAGCAGTTCAAGGGAGGGTTTGGCCCAGCATTTT.

This clonotype was counted only a few times. The V and J genes are TRBV4-1 and TRBJ1-5, with a possible D match to TRBD1 (5 bases). With 4 bases removed from V and 0 bases from J, the gap between germline ends came to 19 bases. The V gene's germline CDR1 is MGHRA and CDR2 YSYEKL. The CDR3 runs 18 residues. CDR3 DNA: TGCGCCAGCAGCCTTTCACAGGATGCCTTTTATAGCAATCAGCCCCAGCATTTT. Translated: CASSLSQDAFYSNQPQHF.

The chain recombines TRBV25-1 with TRBJ2-7; no clear D gene. The CDR3 extends over 12 amino acids. CDR1 is MGHDK, CDR2 SYGVNS, per germline. The V gene lost 6 bases and the J gene lost 1 base, with 7 bases spanning the gap. CDR3 residues: CASRAESYEQYF. For the CDR3, the DNA is TGTGCCAGCAGAGCAGAGTCCTACGAGCAGTACTTC.

This chain uses TRBV20-1 with TRBJ2-7; possible D gene TRBD1, 5 bases. V lost 2 bases and J lost 0, with 11 bases in between. CDR3 length: 14 amino acids. CDR1 is DFQATT and CDR2 is SNEGSKA in the germline V gene (reference sequence). CDR3 loop: CSARNRSYSYEQYF. Here the CDR3 DNA reads TGCAGTGCTAGAAACAGGTCGTACTCCTACGAGCAGTACTTC.

This clonotype was recorded a few times. The V gene is TRBV7-2, the J gene TRBJ2-6; no clear D gene. Trimming pared 1 base from V and 0 bases from J, leaving 4 bases between. CDR1 and CDR2 from the germline V gene are SGHTA and FQGNSA. This CDR3 contains 15 residues. The CDR3 nucleotides are TGTGCCAGCAGCTTAGTTCTCTCTGGGGCCAACGTCCTGACTTTC. This codes for CASSLVLSGANVLTF.

The V and J genes are TRBV7-9 and TRBJ1-1; the match to TRBD1 covers 9 bases. This CDR3 spans 14 amino acids. In germline, CDR1 is SEHNR, CDR2 FQNEAQ (reference sequence). Trimming took 5 bases from V and 4 from J; bases not matched to a gene: 5. This CDR3 reads CASSTGGFSTEAFF. Written as DNA, the CDR3 is TGTGCCAGCAGCACAGGGGGCTTTAGCACTGAAGCTTTCTTT.

The chain links TRBV5-1 to TRBJ1-1, with a weak D call TRBD1 (6 bases). The germline gives CDR1 SGHRS, CDR2 YFSETQ. The length of the CDR3 is 14 residues. Trimming took off 0 bases at V and 2 bases at J, with 8 bases between the two ends. The CDR3 loop reads CASSLGDTNTEAFF. Written as DNA, the CDR3 is TGCGCCAGCAGCTTGGGGGACACTAACACTGAAGCTTTCTTT.